This T cell receptor (beta chain) was sequenced in a study of blood T cell repertoires in COVID-19. Study as a whole: Nucleic acid was either cDNA or gDNA, and it came from T cells, B-cell-depleted T cells, or PBMCs.

From germline, CDR1 is SQVTM and CDR2 ANQGSEA. Unmatched junction bases numbered 5, after V lost 2 bases and J lost 2 bases. CDR3 length: 14 amino acids. Original processing methods: Estimates of nucleated cell counts were drawn from the amplification of reference gene primers. This table comes from immunoSEQ multiplex PCR, and its TCRdb copy is limited to in-frame clones, with some not included. That table furnishes V, J and clone size, whereas the DNA furnished D and trimming. The sample includes about 270,000 clones, about four fifths seen only once; the top ten take 8% to 10%. This clonotype originated in a woman aged 45-65 years who had recovered from COVID-19. The chain carries TRBV29-1 and TRBJ2-5; 7 bases agree with TRBD1. The sample was peripheral blood. CDR3 nucleotides: TGCAGCGTTGAACAACAGGGGCGGCAAGAGACCCAGTACTTC. Its protein product is CSVEQQGRQETQYF.